This paragraph reports one T cell receptor (beta chain). Its specificity is not known. This sample is drawn from a study of T cell responses to AZD1222 COVID-19 vaccine. Repertoires were generated with immunoSEQ multiplex PCR, while TCRdb's copy carries only in-frame clones and drops some. The sample includes over 90,000 clones, 85% to 90% of them seen just once. Germline V CDR1 and CDR2: MNHEY, SVGAGI. The CDR3 extends over 12 amino acids. Between the trimmed V and J ends, which lost 6 bases and 7 bases, there was a span of 9 bases. Overall study results and limits: With two AZD1222 doses given, Spike-specific TCR breadth and depth both rose. In the spike-specific TCR repertoire, nearly half reportedly target unmutated variant regions. Researchers report vaccine-associated CD4 TCRs spanning spike, with dominance at 160-218 and 743-854.

V is TRBV6-5 and J is TRBJ1-4; D uncertain. The sequences come from peripheral blood, collected on day 0 of AZD1222 vaccination. This TCR was sampled from an adult in good health. CDR3 loop: CASSQIGEKLFF. Written as DNA, the CDR3 is TGTGCCAGCAGCCAGATAGGTGAAAAACTGTTTTTT.